This entry describes one TCR beta chain. The sample comes from a study of blood T cell repertoires in COVID-19. Overall study context: Material from acute and convalescent COVID-19 was sourced from the United States, Italy and Spain. PBMCs, B-cell-depleted T cells, or T cells were the source of the cDNA or gDNA that made up the material.

V was cut by 2 bases and J by 1 base, with 10 bases left in between. Germline CDR1 SGHTS, CDR2 YDEGEE. The CDR3 contains 14 residues. As originally analysed: Amplification of reference gene primers was used by the study to estimate nucleated cell counts. The data were produced by immunoSEQ multiplex PCR, yet TCRdb's version contains in-frame clones alone and is incomplete. V and J calls and clone size are given by that table; D and trimming were obtained from the DNA. Of 200,000 to 250,000 clones listed, around 88% were seen once; the top ten hold 1.5%. This rearrangement joins TRBV5-8 to TRBJ2-7; possible D gene TRBD1, 7 bases. This receptor was obtained from a man aged 18 to 30 with active or convalescent COVID-19. The source material was peripheral blood. The CDR3 is CASSFAGQSYEQYF. As DNA, the CDR3 is TGTGCCAGCAGCTTCGCGGGACAGTCCTACGAGCAGTACTTC.